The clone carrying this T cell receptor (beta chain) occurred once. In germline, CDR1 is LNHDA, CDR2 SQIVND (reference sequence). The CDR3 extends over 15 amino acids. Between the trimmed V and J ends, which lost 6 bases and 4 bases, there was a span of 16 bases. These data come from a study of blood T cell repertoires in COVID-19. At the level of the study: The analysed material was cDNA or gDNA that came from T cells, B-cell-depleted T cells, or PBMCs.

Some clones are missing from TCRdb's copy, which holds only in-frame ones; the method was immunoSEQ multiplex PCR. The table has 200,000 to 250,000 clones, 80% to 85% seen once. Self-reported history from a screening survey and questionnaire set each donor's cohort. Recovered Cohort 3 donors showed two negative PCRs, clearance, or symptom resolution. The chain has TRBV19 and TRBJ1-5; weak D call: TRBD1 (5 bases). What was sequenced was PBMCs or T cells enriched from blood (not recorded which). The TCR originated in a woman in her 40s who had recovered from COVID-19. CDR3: CASRDSVVWNQPQHF. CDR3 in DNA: TGTGCCAGTAGAGACAGTGTGGTCTGGAATCAGCCCCAGCATTTT.